This entry is about one TCR beta chain. The template was total RNA from whole blood, with no T cell sorting. The record originates from a study of monozygotic twins with inflammatory bowel disease. The length of the CDR3 is 15 residues. Germline V gene data show CDR1 as SGHAT and CDR2 as FQNNGV. Addition of UMIs with a 6-nucleotide sample barcode was achieved by template switching. Each CDR3 protein gets one entry in TCRdb, which reprocessed the 5' RACE reads and gives no DNA. In total, the table holds a few hundred thousand distinct CDR3 sequences. The sequence came from a human donor with ulcerative colitis or Crohn's disease, or a healthy co-twin of an affected twin (not recorded which). Input material: blood. The rearrangement joins TRBV11-2 to TRBJ2-5; without DNA, the TCRdb call of TRBD2 cannot be checked. CDR3 amino acids: CASSPSGGALETQYF.